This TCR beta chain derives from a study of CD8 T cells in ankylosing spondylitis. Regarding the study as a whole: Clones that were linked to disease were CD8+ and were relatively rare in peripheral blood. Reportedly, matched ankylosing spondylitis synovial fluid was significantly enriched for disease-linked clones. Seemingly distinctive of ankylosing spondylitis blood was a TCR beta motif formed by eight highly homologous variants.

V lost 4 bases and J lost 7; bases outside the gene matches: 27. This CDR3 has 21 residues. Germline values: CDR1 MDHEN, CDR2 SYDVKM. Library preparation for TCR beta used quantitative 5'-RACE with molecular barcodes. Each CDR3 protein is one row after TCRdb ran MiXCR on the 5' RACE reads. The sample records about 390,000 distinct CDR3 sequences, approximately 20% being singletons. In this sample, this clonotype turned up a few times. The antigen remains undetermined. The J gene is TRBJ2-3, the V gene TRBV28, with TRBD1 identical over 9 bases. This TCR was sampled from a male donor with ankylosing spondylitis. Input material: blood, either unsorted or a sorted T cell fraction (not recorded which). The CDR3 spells CASSSAQGGTGKSISPYTQYF. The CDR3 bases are TGTGCCAGCAGTTCGGCTCAGGGTGGGACAGGGAAGTCTATATCTCCCTATACGCAGTATTTT.